This TCR beta chain was identified in a study of T cell responses to AZD1222 COVID-19 vaccine. Study-wide results and caveats: A reported finding is that nearly half of spike-specific TCRs target unmutated variant regions. Dominant CD4 TCR responses targeted spike regions 160-218 and 743-854. Donor demographics were predominantly white British with a female majority; clonal diversity may be underestimated.

This CDR3 spans 16 amino acids. CDR1 and CDR2 (germline): SGHNT, YENEEA. The germline V and J ends were trimmed by 6 bases and 2 bases, with 17 bases remaining between them. TCRdb keeps only in-frame clones here, not all; method: immunoSEQ multiplex PCR. The data show 65,000 to 75,000 clones, 88% seen once. Turning to this clone: What it recognizes is unknown.

The sequenced sample was peripheral blood, obtained 28 days after the second dose of the MenACWY control vaccine. This sequence was found in an adult who received the MenACWY meningococcal vaccine as a control. The rearrangement uses TRBV11-3 and TRBJ2-1, with D perhaps given as TRBD1 or TRBD2 (7 bases each). CDR3 residues: CASSPGGDYAYNEQFF. The CDR3 nucleotides are TGTGCCAGCAGTCCAGGGGGGGACTACGCCTACAATGAGCAGTTCTTC.